The next 23 T cell receptor beta chains were all read from a single sample in a study of T cells in Graves' hyperthyroidism and ophthalmopathy. Researchers amplified the TCR beta CDR3 regions from RNA transcripts. Using the HTBI primer set, a first-round RT-PCR was run on the TCR CDR3. Each CDR3 protein gets one entry after TCRdb re-called the multiplex PCR reads with MiXCR. This sample yields around 700,000 distinct CDR3 sequences, of which 15% to 20% are seen a single time; approximately 15% belongs to the top ten. Sequencing input: blood. These receptors came from a woman aged 50 to 60 with Graves' hyperthyroidism that later progressed to Graves' ophthalmopathy.

This clonotype came up a few times. This rearrangement joins TRBV4-1 to TRBJ2-5; 7 bases line up with TRBD1. The V segment lost 0 bases and the J segment 5 bases; nucleotides outside the gene matches: 9. CDR1 is MGHRA, CDR2 YSYEKL, per germline. The CDR3 contains 16 residues. This chain's CDR3 is CASSQDLKGAVETQYF. The DNA for the CDR3 is TGCGCCAGCAGCCAAGATCTTAAGGGGGCAGTGGAGACCCAGTACTTC.

This chain joins TRBV20-1 and TRBJ2-5, with D perhaps matching TRBD1 or TRBD2 (6 bases each). Trimming pared 0 bases from V and 5 bases from J, leaving 13 bases between. CDR1 and CDR2 (germline): DFQATT, SNEGSKA (reference sequence). This CDR3 region has 14 residues. The CDR3 sequence is CSARELGGPETQYF. In nucleotides, the CDR3 is TGCAGTGCTAGAGAACTAGGGGGGCCGGAGACCCAGTACTTC.

This clonotype was counted at least ten times. The gene calls are TRBV5-1 and TRBJ2-3; TRBD2 matches 15 bases. The J segment lost 2 bases and the V segment lost 4 bases, leaving 5 bases of the junction unmatched. CDR3 length: 17 residues. The germline V gene encodes CDR1 SGHRS and CDR2 YFSETQ. The CDR3 DNA reads TGCGCCAGCAGCGGGGGACTAGCGGGGGGACCCACAGATACGCAGTATTTT. Residues: CASSGGLAGGPTDTQYF.

The chain has TRBV6-5 and TRBJ2-1; D might be TRBD1 (5 bases). The V end was cut by 5 bases, the J end by 8 bases, with 19 bases between. The CDR3 runs 15 residues. The V gene's germline CDR1 is MNHEY and CDR2 SVGAGI. The CDR3 DNA follows: TGTGCCAGCAGTAACCAGGGTCGCCTCGGAGATGAGCAGTTCTTC. It codes for CASSNQGRLGDEQFF.

The genes are TRBV5-1 and TRBJ1-1, with TRBD1 matching over 10 bases. V gave up 4 bases and J gave up 1 base; unmatched junction bases: 13. This CDR3 contains 18 residues. Germline CDR1 SGHRS, CDR2 YFSETQ. CDR3 protein: CASSRRLGQGGTNTEAFF. The CDR3 DNA is TGCGCCAGCAGCCGCCGACTCGGACAGGGGGGTACGAACACTGAAGCTTTCTTT.

Details on this clonotype: This may stem from a read error, because a much larger clone lies one nucleotide away. The chain employs TRBV7-7 and TRBJ2-7; a weak D match, TRBD2 (6 bases). The CDR3 is 13 residues long. Looked up from germline, CDR1 is SSHAT and CDR2 is FNYEAQ (reference sequence). The CDR3 spells CAVRRDGSCEQYF. CDR3 sequence (DNA): TGTGCTGTACGGCGGGACGGGTCCTGCGAGCAGTACTTC.

This clonotype was picked up many times. The chain joins TRBV12-3 or TRBV12-4 to TRBJ2-5; D is unclear. The CDR3 totals 11 residues. Trimming pared 6 bases from V and 4 bases from J, leaving 6 bases between. The CDR3 region is CASSSLETQYF. CDR3 DNA sequence: TGTGCCAGCAGCTCCTTAGAGACCCAGTACTTC.

This clonotype was seen at least ten times. The genes are TRBV3-1 and TRBJ2-5, with 11 bases that match TRBD2. The V segment lost 7 bases and the J segment 3 bases; nucleotides outside the gene matches: 7. The CDR3 consists of 15 residues. Germline CDR1 is LGHDT and CDR2 is YNNKEL (reference sequence). The CDR3 DNA reads TGTGCCAGCAACCGACTAGCGGGGAGAAAAGAGACCCAGTACTTC. Protein product: CASNRLAGRKETQYF.

This chain uses TRBV10-3 with TRBJ1-6, with D perhaps matching TRBD1 (6 bases). The V gene's germline CDR1 is ENHRY and CDR2 SYGVKD. The CDR3 covers 13 residues. Trimming left V 10 bases short and J 5 bases short, with 12 bases between. Written as DNA, the CDR3 is TGTGCCACGTCGGGGGCGGATAATTCACCCCTCCACTTT. This codes for CATSGADNSPLHF.

The gene calls are TRBV7-2 and TRBJ1-5; 7 nucleotides agree with TRBD1. V dropped 3 bases and J dropped 5; count of bases not matched to a gene: 7. The germline gives CDR1 SGHTA, CDR2 FQGNSA. The CDR3 has 15 amino acids. The CDR3 region has the DNA TGTGCCAGCAGCTTCCGACAGGGAAGGGATCAGCCCCAGCATTTT. Translated: CASSFRQGRDQPQHF.

Regarding this clonotype: Given a much more abundant clone one base away, this may be a read error. The V and J genes are TRBV5-1 and TRBJ2-4; tentative D call: TRBD1 (5 bases). CDR1 and CDR2 (germline): SGHRS, YFSETQ. The CDR3 is 15 amino acids. V lost 6 bases, J lost 9 bases, and 22 bases lay in between. The CDR3 DNA sequence: TGCGCCAGCACCCGGTGGGCAGGGTCCGGAACCATTCAGTACTTC. It is translated as CASTRWAGSGTIQYF.

As regards this clonotype: A much larger clone differs from this one at a single base, so this may be a read error. The chain couples TRBV6-1 to TRBJ1-1; D unresolved. Germline V CDR1 and CDR2: MNHNS, SASEGT. The CDR3 totals 14 residues. This CDR3 reads CVSSGLEGNTEAFF. CDR3 coding DNA: TGTGTCAGCAGCGGACTTGAGGGGAACACTGAAGCTTTCTTT.

The rearrangement uses TRBV27 and TRBJ2-2, with 11 bases lining up with TRBD1. This CDR3 spans 16 amino acids. Trimming cost V 5 bases and J 7 bases; bases outside gene matches: 9. Germline V gene data show CDR1 as MNHEY and CDR2 as SMNVEV (reference sequence). The CDR3 sequence: CASSRDRGFTGGELFF. CDR3 coding DNA: TGTGCCAGCAGTCGGGACAGGGGGTTTACGGGCGGGGAGCTGTTTTTT.

This clonotype has just a few counts. CDR3 bases: TGTGCCAGCAGTTTAGTAAACACAGGGGAAGATCACACCGGGGAGCTGTTTTTT. It specifies CASSLVNTGEDHTGELFF. The rearrangement links TRBV27 to TRBJ2-2; 7 nucleotides match TRBD1. The CDR3 is made up of 18 amino acids. From germline, CDR1 is MNHEY and CDR2 SMNVEV (reference sequence). J lost 3 bases, V lost 2 bases, and 12 bases had no gene match.

The sample holds many counts of this clonotype. The chain joins TRBV20-1 to TRBJ2-1; 8 bases fit TRBD2. V gave up 0 bases and J gave up 0 bases; unmatched junction bases: 7. Per germline, CDR1 DFQATT and CDR2 SNEGSKA (reference sequence). The CDR3 runs 17 residues. The chain's CDR3 is CSARDGVSGGSYNEQFF. CDR3 DNA sequence: TGCAGTGCTAGAGATGGGGTGAGCGGGGGCTCCTACAATGAGCAGTTCTTC.

This clonotype was counted only a few times. The chain employs TRBV12-3 or TRBV12-4 and TRBJ2-3; D is possibly TRBD2 (5 bases). Trimming cost V 8 bases and J 6 bases, with 12 bases left between them. The CDR3 extends over 12 amino acids. The CDR3 DNA reads TGTGCCAGCCCTACTAGATCCGATACGCAGTATTTT. Its protein product is CASPTRSDTQYF.

V usage is TRBV6-2 or TRBV6-3 and J usage is TRBJ1-5; D call uncertain. V was clipped by 5 bases and J by 7 bases, with 12 bases between them. Per the germline V gene, CDR1 is MNHEY and CDR2 is SVGEGT. The CDR3 totals 13 residues. The CDR3 protein is CASSADGGQPQHF. The CDR3 bases are TGTGCCAGCAGTGCGGACGGCGGGCAGCCCCAGCATTTT.

V is TRBV4-1 and J is TRBJ1-5; D is uncertain. Germline CDR1 MGHRA, CDR2 YSYEKL. The CDR3 extends over 17 amino acids. V gave up 1 base and J gave up 2 bases, with 15 bases separating them. CDR3 protein: CASSQGAGAMGNQPQHF. The CDR3, as DNA: TGCGCCAGCAGCCAAGGAGCTGGCGCTATGGGCAATCAGCCCCAGCATTTT.

In its sample, this clonotype was seen a few times. The V gene is TRBV6-1, the J gene TRBJ2-3; D is perhaps TRBD1 (6 bases). The CDR3 is made up of 13 amino acids. The ends were cut back, 4 bases at V and 4 bases at J, with 9 bases in the middle. Per the germline V gene, CDR1 is MNHNS and CDR2 is SASEGT. The chain's CDR3 is CASSVYRADTQYF. CDR3 DNA: TGTGCCAGCAGTGTCTACAGGGCAGATACGCAGTATTTT.

This clonotype was detected many times. The chain is built from TRBV20-1 and TRBJ2-3; D unclear. CDR1 and CDR2 from the germline V gene are DFQATT and SNEGSKA (reference sequence). With 0 bases removed from V and 0 bases from J, the gap between germline ends came to 10 bases. The CDR3 loop spans 15 amino acids. CDR3 coding DNA: TGCAGTGCTAGAGATTCCGGAGCTAGCACAGATACGCAGTATTTT. Its translation is CSARDSGASTDTQYF.

The CDR3 loop reads CSAQAQGRIAVWGYTF. As DNA, the CDR3 is TGCAGTGCCCAGGCACAGGGACGAATAGCGGTGTGGGGCTACACCTTC. The chain employs TRBV20-1 and TRBJ1-2, with D tentatively TRBD1 (6 bases). Germline CDR1 is DFQATT and CDR2 is SNEGSKA (reference sequence). This CDR3 has 16 residues. Trimming removed 6 bases at V and 8 bases at J, with 28 bases between.

There are many counts of this clonotype. The rearrangement joins TRBV27 to TRBJ2-7; D is perhaps TRBD1 (6 bases). Germline CDR1 and CDR2: MNHEY and SMNVEV (reference sequence). V dropped 2 bases and J dropped 3 bases, with 14 bases sitting between them. The length of the CDR3 is 15 residues. CDR3 nucleotides: TGTGCCAGCAGTTTAGTGGGGCAGGGGATCTACGAGCAGTACTTC. Residues: CASSLVGQGIYEQYF.

This chain uses TRBV2 with TRBJ1-5; weak D call: TRBD1 (5 bases). The V end lost 9 bases, the J end lost 1 base, and 13 bases lay between the germline ends. Germline V gene sequence: CDR1 SNHLY, CDR2 FYNNEI. The CDR3 extends over 14 amino acids. The chain's CDR3 is CASSGFLSNQPQHF. As DNA, the CDR3 is TGTGCCAGTTCAGGGTTTCTGAGCAATCAGCCCCAGCATTTT.